Listed here is a single T cell receptor (beta chain). As yet, its antigen is unknown. The CDR3 is 11 residues long. Per the germline V gene, CDR1 is GTSNPN and CDR2 is SVGIG (reference sequence). The data belong to a study of blood T cells in healthy people across ages. Findings and caveats of the study: Fewer expanded clones and more diversity marked long-lived versus aged donors.

PCR was performed a second time for about 6 to 11 cycles using a sample-barcoded 5' primer and a J-beta primer mix. With 12 random nucleotides, a template-switch adaptor tagged each individual cDNA molecule. A single record per CDR3 protein comes from TCRdb applying MiXCR to the 5' RACE reads. This table has roughly 730,000 distinct CDR3 sequences, approximately 60% appearing once. Specimen: blood. The TCR comes from a man between 35 and 55 years old in good health. The genes are TRBV30 and TRBJ2-7; D remains unclear. The closer fit of TRBJ2-5 to the DNA end suggests the J call may be wrong. For the CDR3, the DNA is TGTGCCTGGGGAATTAGGGAGACCCAGTACTTC. It specifies CAWGIRETQYF.